This TCR beta chain was profiled in a study of human T cells and chemical hapten exposure. Findings and limits, study-wide: Against controls, expanded TCRs gave rise to significantly more large CDR3 similarity clusters.

V lost 5 bases and J 4 bases, leaving 6 bases between the germline ends. CDR3 length: 11 amino acids. Per germline, CDR1 LNHNV and CDR2 YYDKDF (reference sequence). Many counts were recorded for this clonotype. The antigen remains undetermined. Time point: pre-sensitization, week 0. Treatment described: therapeutic diphenylcyclopropenone sensitization with weekly scalp DPC. TCRdb reprocessed the RACE reads via MiXCR and lists one record per CDR3 protein. The sample records about 98,000 distinct CDR3 sequences, about 10% being singletons. The receptor was derived from a woman aged 60 to 75 with alopecia areata. Some clones in this sample may be carry-over from other donors' samples. This chain connects TRBV15 to TRBJ2-7; weak D call: TRBD1 (6 bases). Specimen: whole blood, collected in connection with sensitization to the hapten diphenylcyclopropenone (DPC). In nucleotides, the CDR3 is TGTGCCACCAGCCAGGGGTACGAGCAGTACTTC. Protein product: CATSQGYEQYF.